These T cell receptor beta chains were read from a single sample in a study of identical twins. Each CDR3 protein is one row after TCRdb ran MiXCR on the 5' RACE reads. The repertoire holds around 1.7 million distinct CDR3 sequences, with more than 30% as singletons. The sequenced material came from cord blood. These receptor sequences come from a newborn girl in good health. Both conserved end residues are trimmed from each CDR3.

TRBJ2-4,15,TRBV11-2,ASSLVIGGAAKNIQY
TRBJ2-3,11,TRBV29-1,SVPGQGTDTQY
TRBJ2-3,13,TRBV20-1,SASGGGYRADTQY
TRBJ2-3,16,TRBV28,ASSSTLPGQGETDTQY
TRBJ1-2,14,TRBV13,ASSNPGNPRGYGYT
TRBJ1-5,12,TRBV28,ASSLYADRQPQH
TRBJ2-7,17,TRBV27,ASSLYSGRALNSYNEQY
TRBJ2-7,12,TRBV12-3/TRBV12-4,ASSFGDRSYERY
TRBJ2-7,12,TRBV9,ASSKNQGSHEQY
TRBJ1-5,16,TRBV7-9,ASSLGAGDRDSNQPQH
TRBJ2-7,10,TRBV20-1,SGIRGVYEQY
TRBJ1-2,12,TRBV20-1,SAGRGDRVDGYT
TRBJ1-3,12,TRBV25-1,ATSDRTSGNTIY
TRBJ2-1,15,TRBV14,ASSRGVTSGRFNEQF
TRBJ1-6,13,TRBV28,ASSLVGSYSSPLH
TRBJ2-1,15,TRBV6-2/TRBV6-3,ASSYLPSSGRALEQF
TRBJ1-1,10,TRBV29-1,SVHRGNTEAF
TRBJ2-3,12,TRBV7-6,ASSPKNKEDTQY
TRBJ2-3,11,TRBV12-3/TRBV12-4,ASSLIGGDTQY
TRBJ1-4,12,TRBV15,ATSRKTTNEKLF
TRBJ1-1,11,TRBV20-1,SARGQQNTEAF
TRBJ2-1,14,TRBV25-1,ASSVLIGTGKDEQF
TRBJ1-2,13,TRBV3-1,ASSQATDREHGYT
TRBJ2-6,16,TRBV20-1,SARRAGSPPSGANVLT
TRBJ1-5,13,TRBV27,ASSTAGMGNQPQH
TRBJ1-5,12,TRBV3-1,ASSLGRYYQPQH
TRBJ1-5,11,TRBV5-1,ASSRDSNQPQH
TRBJ2-1,11,TRBV12-3/TRBV12-4,ASSPLTYNEQF
TRBJ1-5,13,TRBV6-1,ASSNYYGGEQPQH
TRBJ1-6,12,TRBV7-2,ASSLGTGVSPLH
TRBJ2-2,15,TRBV27,ASSSNGLAGGTGELF